Detailed here is one TCR beta chain. The antigen is not known. In the PCR, 60 Vbeta and 13 Jbeta primers were used. Source study methods: An analysis that came later counted 80 million or so unique TCR beta chains, approximately 10 million shared. Here immunoSEQ multiplex PCR was the method, and the copy in TCRdb shows in-frame clones only, minus some. V and J calls and clone size are those listed in that table; D and trimming were worked out from the DNA. The sample lists around 100,000 clones, roughly 73% occurring once. This sample was taken from a study of cytomegalovirus exposure and HLA in healthy donors. Germline assignment: CDR1 SGHTA and CDR2 FQGNSA. V shed 5 bases and J shed 5 bases, with 16 bases lying between them. The CDR3 is 15 amino acids. Points from the study as a whole: A later analysis showed HLA-associated TCR beta chains outstripping equally common others in clonal expansion. An observed cluster of highly shared sequence variants was recorded as a likely sequencing artifact. Later genetic work tied a missense DCLRE1C variant to beta-chain V and J trimming.

V and J are TRBV7-2 and TRBJ1-5, with D possibly TRBD1 on 5 matching bases. Sequencing input: PBMCs. The receptor was isolated from a woman aged 25 to 39 in good health and CMV-seronegative. The CDR3 protein is CASSPQGGLDQPQHF. CDR3 DNA: TGTGCCAGCAGCCCCCAGGGAGGGCTCGATCAGCCCCAGCATTTT.